This T cell receptor beta chain came from a study of lymphopenia after photon versus proton radiotherapy. Generated by immunoSEQ multiplex PCR, the TCRdb table keeps only in-frame clones and is missing some. Altogether about 45,000 clones are present, 85% being singletons, with the ten largest covering around 2.2%. This receptor was identified in a man between 40 and 49 years old with gastric cancer. The material was peripheral blood, obtained from a patient treated with photon-based radiotherapy.

The CDR3 DNA reads as TGTGCCAGCAGCTTTGACAGGCGAGAGACCCAGTACTTC. Amino acids: CASSFDRRETQYF. The chain couples TRBV7-2 to TRBJ2-5; possible D gene TRBD1, 6 bases. This CDR3 region has 13 residues. CDR1 and CDR2 from the germline V gene are SGHTA and FQGNSA. Trimming stripped 3 bases from V and 4 bases from J, with 9 bases between.